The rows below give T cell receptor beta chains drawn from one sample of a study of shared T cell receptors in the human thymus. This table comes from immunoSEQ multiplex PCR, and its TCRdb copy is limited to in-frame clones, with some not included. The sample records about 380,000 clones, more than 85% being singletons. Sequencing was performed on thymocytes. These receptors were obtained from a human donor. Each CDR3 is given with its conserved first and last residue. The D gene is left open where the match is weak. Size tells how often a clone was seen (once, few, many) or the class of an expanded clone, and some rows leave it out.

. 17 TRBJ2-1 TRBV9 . CASSVAPRTIPFGEQFF TGTGCCAGCAGCGTAGCTCCGCGGACCATACCCTTTGGTGAGCAGTTCTTC
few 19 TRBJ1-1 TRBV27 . CASRRSGIGAYHPNTEAFF TGTGCCAGCAGGAGGAGCGGTATCGGGGCTTATCACCCGAACACTGAAGCTTTCTTT
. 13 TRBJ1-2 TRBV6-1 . CASSERDGYGYTF TGTGCCAGCAGTGAACGTGACGGATATGGCTACACCTTC
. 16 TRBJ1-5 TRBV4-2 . CASSRYTGTNLRPQHF TGTGCCAGCAGCCGGTACACCGGGACAAATCTCCGGCCCCAGCATTTT
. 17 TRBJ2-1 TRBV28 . CASSSRRAGSSYNEQFF TGTGCCAGCAGTTCCCGCCGCGCGGGTAGCTCCTACAATGAGCAGTTCTTC
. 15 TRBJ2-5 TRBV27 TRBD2 CASNRLAGGGETQYF TGTGCCAGCAACCGACTAGCGGGAGGTGGGGAGACCCAGTACTTC
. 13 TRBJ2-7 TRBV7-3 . CASSLGAGDEQYF TGTGCCAGCAGCTTAGGTGCCGGGGACGAGCAGTACTTC
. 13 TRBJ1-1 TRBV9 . CASTGPTGPEAFF TGTGCCAGCACAGGCCCAACGGGGCCTGAAGCTTTCTTT
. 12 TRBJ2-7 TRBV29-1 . CSVGSSIREQYF TGCAGCGTTGGTAGCTCCATTAGAGAGCAGTACTTC
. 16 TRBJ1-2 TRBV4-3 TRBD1 CASSQGQTGTGHGYTF TGCGCCAGCAGCCAAGGTCAGACCGGGACAGGGCATGGCTACACCTTC
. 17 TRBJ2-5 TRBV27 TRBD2 CASSPKKPGGLEETQYF TGTGCCAGCAGTCCGAAAAAACCGGGAGGGCTGGAAGAGACCCAGTACTTC
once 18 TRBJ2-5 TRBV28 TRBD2 CASSHPSGTLSYQETQYF TGTGCCAGCAGTCATCCTAGCGGGACCCTTTCGTACCAAGAGACCCAGTACTTC
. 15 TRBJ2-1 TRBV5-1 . CASRPELAPYNEQFF TGCGCCAGCAGGCCCGAGCTAGCGCCCTACAATGAGCAGTTCTTC
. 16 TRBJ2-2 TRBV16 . CASSPDTVANTGELFF TGTGCCAGCAGCCCCGACACCGTCGCGAACACCGGGGAGCTGTTTTTT
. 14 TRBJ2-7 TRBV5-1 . CASSLGNRTYEQYF TGCGCCAGCAGCTTGGGAAACCGGACCTACGAGCAGTACTTC
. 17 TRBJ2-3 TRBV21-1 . CASSKGTGRQVTDTQYF TGTGCCAGCAGCAAGGGGACAGGAAGACAAGTCACAGATACGCAGTATTTT
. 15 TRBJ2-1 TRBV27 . CASSLRGDFVNEQFF TGTGCCAGCAGTTTAAGGGGAGATTTTGTCAATGAGCAGTTCTTC
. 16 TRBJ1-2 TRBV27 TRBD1 CASSPKGQGTHYGYTF TGTGCCAGCAGTCCGAAAGGACAGGGAACACACTATGGCTACACCTTC
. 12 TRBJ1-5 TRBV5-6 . CASSLCNQPQHF TGTGCCAGCAGCTTGTGCAATCAGCCCCAGCATTTT
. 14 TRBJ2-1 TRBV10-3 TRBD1 CAIKGTGPPNEQFF TGTGCCATCAAGGGGACAGGGCCCCCCAATGAGCAGTTCTTC
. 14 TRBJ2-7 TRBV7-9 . CASSGRAARYEQYF TGTGCCAGCAGCGGCCGGGCCGCGCGGTACGAGCAGTATTTC
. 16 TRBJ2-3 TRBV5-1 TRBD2 CASSCSSGVLTDTQYF TGCGCCAGCAGCTGTTCTAGCGGGGTACTCACAGATACGCAGTATTTT
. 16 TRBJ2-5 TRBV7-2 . CASTYSERFPGKTQYF TGTGCCAGCACCTATTCGGAACGTTTTCCAGGAAAGACCCAGTACTTC
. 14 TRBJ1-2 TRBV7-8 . CASTNRYLAYGYTF TGTGCCAGCACCAACAGATATCTTGCCTATGGCTACACCTTC